This T cell receptor beta chain was identified in a study of cytomegalovirus exposure and HLA in healthy donors. Study-wide findings and caveats: With further analysis later on, most CMV-associated TCR beta chains appeared HLA-restricted. Listed as cytomegalovirus-associated were approximately 160 TCR beta chains. Earlier results showed most TCR beta V segments being productive about 87% or about 30% of the time.

PCR amplification relied on 60 Vbeta primers (plus 13 Jbeta primers). The assay was immunoSEQ multiplex PCR, and TCRdb's table has in-frame clones only and misses some. The table lists roughly 160,000 clones, approximately 80% of them singletons. The germline V gene has CDR1 SGDLS and CDR2 YYNGEE. V was shortened by 3 bases and J by 5 bases, with 13 bases between the two germline ends. The CDR3 is 14 amino acids. Note on this clone: Its antigen is unidentified.

Sequenced input: PBMCs. This sequence joins TRBV9 and TRBJ2-3; maybe TRBD2 (5 bases). The sequence was obtained from a male donor in good health and CMV-seropositive. The CDR3 nucleotides are TGTGCCAGCAGCGAGCCAACCCGGGGAGATACGCAGTATTTT. This translates into CASSEPTRGDTQYF.